This T cell receptor (beta chain) was sequenced in a study of radiotherapy plus CTLA-4 blockade in lung cancer (dated by TCRdb to between 2018 and 2020). A note on the overall study: Among the enrolled patients, about 19% had an objective response, and around 31% reached disease control.

The library came from the immunoSEQ multiplex PCR assay. TCRdb's version of the immuneACCESS table is confined to in-frame rearrangements and falls short of the full clone set. An unresolved V gene accounts for under half of the shortfall where checked; the remainder is of unknown origin. The sample yields around 100,000 clones; about four fifths were counted once. Clones ranked in the top ten supply approximately 3% of the sample. V and J lose 0 bases and 3 bases, and a span of 14 bases separates them. The cysteine opens and the phenylalanine closes a CDR3 of 17 amino acids. Only the CDR3 DNA is retained, 51 bases long and in frame from the first base. The germline V gene specifies MNHNS as CDR1 and SASEGT as CDR2. This clone was observed a few times. Which antigen it targets is not known. Nothing much larger sits one base from this clone, and base qualities are not available. The study evaluated CTLA-4 blockade (ipilimumab) given together with focal radiation therapy in patients who had chemo-refractory metastatic non-small-cell lung cancer.

General conclusions and limits of the study: Increased serum interferon-beta after radiation, together with early dynamic changes in blood T cell clones, were reported to be the strongest predictors of response. After treatment with radiotherapy and ipilimumab, TCR clones that came from tumors expanded in the peripheral blood.

This TCR came from a human donor with non-small cell lung cancer who had a partial response to radiotherapy plus ipilimumab. Some clones in this sample may be carry-over from other donors' samples. The chain uses TRBV6-1 and TRBJ2-2; possibly the D gene is TRBD2, per 6 matching bases. This specimen consisted of peripheral blood, obtained from a patient treated with radiotherapy plus ipilimumab. The CDR3: CASSEATGTSYTGELFF. The bases read TGTGCCAGCAGTGAAGCTACCGGGACTTCTTACACCGGGGAGCTGTTTTTT.